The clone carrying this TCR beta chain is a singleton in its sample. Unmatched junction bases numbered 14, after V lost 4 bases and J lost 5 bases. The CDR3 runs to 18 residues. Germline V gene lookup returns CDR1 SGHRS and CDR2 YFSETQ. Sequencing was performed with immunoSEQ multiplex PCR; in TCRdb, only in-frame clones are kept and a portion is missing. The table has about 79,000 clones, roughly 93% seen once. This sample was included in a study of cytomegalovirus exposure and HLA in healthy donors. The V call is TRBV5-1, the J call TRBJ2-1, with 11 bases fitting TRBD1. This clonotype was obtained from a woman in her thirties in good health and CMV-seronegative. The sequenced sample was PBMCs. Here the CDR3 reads CASSHRPGTGGLNNEQFF. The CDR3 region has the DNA TGCGCCAGCAGCCACCGTCCCGGGACAGGGGGGTTGAACAATGAGCAGTTCTTC.